Listed below are T cell receptor beta chains from one sample, sequenced in a study of T cell changes during pregnancy in multiple sclerosis. Generated by immunoSEQ multiplex PCR, the TCRdb table keeps only in-frame clones and is missing some. The table has 40,000 to 45,000 clones, 70% to 90% seen once. The source material was CD8+ T cells from peripheral blood mononuclear cells, sampled after pregnancy. The receptors were gathered from a female donor in good health, enrolled as a control in a pregnancy study. Each CDR3 is given with its conserved first and last residue. The D gene is left open where the match is weak. The listing skips clone size in some rows; elsewhere it reads once, few, many or a size class.

j_call: TRBJ1-2
clone_size: once
v_call: TRBV30
d_call: TRBD1
cdr3_aa: CAWSALSGTGGGYTF
cdr3_nt: TGTGCCTGGAGTGCACTCTCCGGGACAGGGGGCGGCTACACCTTC

j_call: TRBJ2-6
clone_size: NA
v_call: TRBV5-1
d_call: NA
cdr3_aa: CASSLDRAGANVLTF
cdr3_nt: TGCGCCAGCAGCTTGGACAGGGCTGGGGCCAACGTCCTGACTTTC

j_call: TRBJ2-2
clone_size: NA
v_call: TRBV7-9
d_call: NA
cdr3_aa: CASTPGAGELFF
cdr3_nt: TGTGCCAGCACCCCAGGCGCCGGGGAGCTGTTTTTT

j_call: TRBJ2-2
clone_size: NA
v_call: TRBV19
d_call: TRBD1
cdr3_aa: CASSPGQVRAGELFF
cdr3_nt: TGTGCCAGTAGTCCGGGACAGGTCAGAGCCGGGGAGCTGTTTTTT

j_call: TRBJ2-5
clone_size: NA
v_call: TRBV9
d_call: NA
cdr3_aa: CASSEGGTTTETQYF
cdr3_nt: TGTGCCAGCAGCGAGGGGGGGACTACCACAGAGACCCAGTACTTC

j_call: TRBJ1-1
clone_size: NA
v_call: TRBV4-3
d_call: NA
cdr3_aa: CASSRNQGSDTEAFF
cdr3_nt: TGCGCCAGCAGCCGAAATCAGGGGAGCGACACTGAAGCTTTCTTT

j_call: TRBJ2-3
clone_size: NA
v_call: TRBV7-2
d_call: TRBD2
cdr3_aa: CASSLASGGSTDTQYF
cdr3_nt: TGTGCCAGCAGCTTAGCTAGCGGGGGGTCCACAGATACGCAGTATTTT

j_call: TRBJ2-7
clone_size: NA
v_call: TRBV7-9
d_call: NA
cdr3_aa: CASSPTGYEQYF
cdr3_nt: TGTGCCAGCAGCCCAACAGGCTACGAGCAGTACTTC

j_call: TRBJ2-7
clone_size: NA
v_call: TRBV6-5
d_call: NA
cdr3_aa: CASGQLAYEQYF
cdr3_nt: TGTGCCAGCGGACAACTAGCTTACGAGCAGTACTTC

j_call: TRBJ2-5
clone_size: NA
v_call: TRBV27
d_call: NA
cdr3_aa: CASSSWSSQETQYF
cdr3_nt: TGTGCCAGCAGTTCGTGGTCCAGCCAAGAGACCCAGTACTTC